This TCR beta chain is from a study of PD-L1 blockade in urothelial cancer. For the study at large: Blood was analyzed 3 weeks (second dose) and 6 weeks after treatment start. The study, taken as a whole, reports: Better survival was predicted when blood TCR clonality before treatment fell below the median.

Into every PCR, synthetic TCR analog templates were spiked. Here immunoSEQ multiplex PCR was the method, and the copy in TCRdb shows in-frame clones only, minus some. The data contain 30,000 or so clones, 80% of them singletons. Germline V gives CDR1 SNHLY, CDR2 FYNNEI. The CDR3 runs 15 residues. Unmatched junction bases numbered 9, after V lost 8 bases and J lost 1 base. Points on this clone: Its antigen is not known.

The gene calls are TRBV2 and TRBJ1-1; 8 bases map to TRBD1. The sample here was PBMCs, taken around atezolizumab (anti-PD-L1) treatment. The origin of this receptor is a man aged 50-60 years with urothelial cancer. The CDR3 sequence: CASGRQGPTNTEAFF. The CDR3 DNA follows: TGTGCCAGCGGACGACAGGGGCCGACGAACACTGAAGCTTTCTTT.